These T cell receptor beta chains were read from a single sample in a study of human T cells and chemical hapten exposure. TCRdb re-derived calls from the RACE reads in MiXCR, one entry per CDR3 protein. The sample yields just under 350,000 distinct CDR3 sequences, around 7% seen once. The sample was whole blood, taken in connection with sensitization to the hapten diphenylcyclopropenone (DPC). The receptors shown here come from a woman younger than 35 with alopecia areata. Some clones in this sample may be carry-over from other donors' samples. Both conserved end residues are part of each CDR3. D genes are given only for firm matches. Where a row states a size, it is once, few, many or the class of an expanded clone; other rows omit it.

clone_size | j_call | d_call | v_call | cdr3_aa | cdr3_nt
few | TRBJ1-2 | TRBD1 | TRBV27 | CASSPSGTGNNYGYTF | TGTGCCAGCAGTCCCAGTGGGACAGGGAATAACTATGGCTACACCTTC
few | TRBJ1-6 | NA | TRBV28 | CASATRQGYNSPLHF | TGTGCCAGCGCAACCCGCCAGGGATATAATTCACCCCTCCACTTT
few | TRBJ2-3 | NA | TRBV20-1 | CSASPGTSPTDTQYF | TGCAGTGCTAGTCCTGGGACTTCCCCCACAGATACGCAGTATTTT
NA | TRBJ2-5 | NA | TRBV5-1 | CASSLVAGVLYQETQYF | TGCGCCAGCAGCTTGGTTGCCGGGGTCCTGTACCAAGAGACCCAGTACTTC
NA | TRBJ1-1 | NA | TRBV28 | CASSPALDTEAFF | TGTGCCAGCAGTCCCGCCTTGGACACTGAAGCTTTCTTT
NA | TRBJ2-3 | TRBD2 | TRBV18 | CASSPGVGAGVADTQYF | TGTGCCAGCTCTCCTGGAGTTGGAGCGGGGGTAGCAGATACGCAGTATTTT
many | TRBJ1-1 | NA | TRBV6-5 | CASSYLAENTEAFF | TGTGCCAGCAGTTATCTGGCAGAGAACACTGAAGCTTTCTTT
few | TRBJ2-7 | TRBD2 | TRBV10-3 | CATSSLAGLKEQYF | TGTGCCACCAGTTCACTAGCGGGTCTTAAGGAGCAGTACTTC
NA | TRBJ1-2 | TRBD1 | TRBV6-2/TRBV6-3 | CASSYPGQGHYGYTF | TGTGCCAGCAGTTACCCTGGACAGGGCCACTATGGCTACACCTTC
few | TRBJ1-2 | NA | TRBV3-1 | CASSPGPYGYTF | TGTGCCAGCAGCCCAGGACCCTATGGCTACACCTTC
NA | TRBJ2-7 | NA | TRBV5-6 | CASSLVGGPNEQYF | TGTGCCAGCAGCTTGGTCGGGGGGCCTAACGAGCAGTACTTC
NA | TRBJ1-6 | NA | TRBV12-3/TRBV12-4 | CASSRKSYNSPLHF | TGTGCCAGCAGTCGAAAGTCCTATAATTCACCCCTCCACTTT
NA | TRBJ1-1 | TRBD1 | TRBV28 | CASSSTTGGGHTEAFF | TGTGCCAGCAGTTCTACCACAGGGGGGGGTCACACTGAAGCTTTCTTT
NA | TRBJ1-5 | NA | TRBV18 | CASSPWESRNQPQHF | TGTGCCAGCTCACCATGGGAGAGTCGGAATCAGCCCCAGCATTTT
NA | TRBJ1-1 | TRBD1 | TRBV28 | CASSGRDREAFF | TGTGCCAGCTCTGGAAGGGACAGGGAAGCTTTCTTT
many | TRBJ1-1 | NA | TRBV7-2 | CASSFQGNTEAFF | TGTGCCAGCAGCTTCCAGGGGAACACTGAAGCTTTCTTT
NA | TRBJ1-2 | NA | TRBV6-1 | CASRGLTGLYGYTF | TGTGCCAGCAGAGGGCTGACAGGCCTCTATGGCTACACCTTC
few | TRBJ2-1 | TRBD2 | TRBV7-2 | CASRSPAGGDNEQFF | TGTGCCAGCCGTAGCCCGGCCGGGGGGGACAATGAGCAGTTCTTC
NA | TRBJ2-5 | NA | TRBV4-3 | CASSETGAVKTQYF | TGCGCCAGCAGTGAGACAGGCGCCGTAAAGACCCAGTACTTC
once | TRBJ1-2 | NA | TRBV3-1 | CASSQDLGPEGTF | TGTGCCAGCAGCCAAGATCTGGGGCCCGAGGGGACCTTC
NA | TRBJ1-1 | NA | TRBV28 | CVSRVNTEAFF | TGTGTCAGCAGGGTGAACACTGAAGCTTTCTTT
NA | TRBJ1-1 | NA | TRBV29-1 | CSVGGRRLKAEAFF | TGCAGCGTCGGCGGTCGAAGGTTGAAGGCTGAAGCTTTCTTT
few | TRBJ1-3 | NA | TRBV18 | CASSPEGIRSSGNTIYF | TGTGCCAGCTCACCAGAAGGCATACGGAGCTCTGGAAACACCATATATTTT
NA | TRBJ1-4 | TRBD1 | TRBV6-5 | CASSAGQANEKLFF | TGTGCCAGCAGTGCGGGACAGGCTAATGAAAAACTGTTTTTT
few | TRBJ2-5 | NA | TRBV12-3/TRBV12-4 | CASNRAPQETQYF | TGTGCCAGCAACAGGGCCCCCCAAGAGACCCAGTACTTC
many | TRBJ1-5 | NA | TRBV20-1 | CSAREGQINQPQHF | TGCAGTGCTAGAGAAGGGCAGATCAATCAGCCCCAGCATTTT
NA | TRBJ2-2 | NA | TRBV4-2 | CASSRNYRGGNTGELFF | TGTGCCAGCAGCCGTAATTATAGAGGGGGGAACACCGGGGAGCTGTTTTTT
NA | TRBJ1-2 | TRBD1 | TRBV4-3 | CASSQRTGGDYGYTF | TGCGCCAGCAGCCAAAGGACAGGGGGGGACTATGGCTACACCTTC
few | TRBJ2-7 | NA | TRBV4-1 | CASSQVGGLPYEQYF | TGCGCCAGCAGCCAAGTGGGGGGGCTTCCTTACGAGCAGTACTTC
few | TRBJ1-6 | NA | TRBV20-1 | CAHHSPLHF | TGCGCCCATCATTCACCCCTCCACTTT
NA | TRBJ1-1 | NA | TRBV10-3 | CAISDLTEAFF | TGTGCCATCAGTGATTTGACTGAAGCTTTCTTT
few | TRBJ2-5 | NA | TRBV4-3 | CASSQGVSETQYF | TGCGCCAGCAGCCAAGGGGTGTCCGAGACCCAGTACTTC
NA | TRBJ2-2 | NA | TRBV18 | CASSPPTSGELFF | TGTGCCAGCTCACCACCTACTTCCGGGGAGCTGTTTTTT
many | TRBJ2-5 | NA | TRBV28 | CASSSVNFKETQYF | TGTGCCAGCAGTTCGGTGAATTTTAAAGAGACCCAGTACTTC
NA | TRBJ1-2 | TRBD1 | TRBV5-1 | CASQGDYGYTF | TGCGCCAGTCAGGGGGACTATGGCTACACCTTC
few | TRBJ1-5 | NA | TRBV20-1 | CSAQTDSNQPQHF | TGCAGTGCTCAGACAGATAGCAATCAGCCCCAGCATTTT
few | TRBJ2-5 | NA | TRBV12-3/TRBV12-4 | CASSPFAGVQETQYF | TGTGCCAGCAGCCCTTTCGCAGGGGTCCAAGAGACCCAGTACTTC
few | TRBJ2-1 | TRBD2 | TRBV3-1 | CASSQAGSGGNEQFF | TGTGCCAGCAGCCAAGCTGGTAGCGGGGGGAATGAGCAGTTCTTC
NA | TRBJ1-5 | NA | TRBV12-5 | CASGSGFLNQPQHF | TGTGCTAGTGGTTCAGGGTTTCTTAATCAGCCCCAGCATTTT
many | TRBJ2-7 | TRBD1 | TRBV6-5 | CASSLTGGSEQYF | TGTGCCAGCAGTCTAACAGGGGGCAGCGAGCAGTACTTC
many | TRBJ2-5 | TRBD2 | TRBV5-1 | CASSLGLRGGRETQYF | TGCGCCAGCAGCTTGGGTTTGCGGGGGGGCCGCGAGACCCAGTACTTC
NA | TRBJ2-3 | NA | TRBV3-1 | CASSHTSQSDTQYF | TGTGCCAGCAGCCACACTAGCCAGTCAGATACGCAGTATTTT
many | TRBJ2-7 | TRBD1 | TRBV28 | CASSGQENYEQYF | TGTGCCAGCAGTGGACAGGAGAACTACGAGCAGTACTTC
NA | TRBJ2-7 | NA | TRBV9 | CASSVADGRAYEQYF | TGTGCCAGCAGCGTAGCGGACGGAAGGGCCTACGAGCAGTACTTC
NA | TRBJ1-5 | TRBD1 | TRBV20-1 | CSARQDRAGQPQHF | TGCAGTGCTAGACAAGACAGGGCTGGGCAGCCCCAGCATTTT
few | TRBJ2-2 | TRBD2 | TRBV3-1 | CASSQGLAGGINTGELFF | TGTGCCAGCAGCCAAGGGCTAGCGGGGGGAATTAACACCGGGGAGCTGTTTTTT
NA | TRBJ1-1 | NA | TRBV29-1 | CSGRLAENTEAFF | TGCAGCGGGCGCCTGGCAGAGAACACTGAAGCTTTCTTT
many | TRBJ1-2 | NA | TRBV20-1 | CSARTDIYGYTF | TGCAGTGCTAGAACAGATATCTATGGCTACACCTTC
many | TRBJ1-4 | TRBD1 | TRBV20-1 | CSARLGGEAEKLFF | TGCAGTGCTAGGTTAGGGGGCGAAGCTGAAAAACTGTTTTTT
few | TRBJ2-5 | TRBD1 | TRBV5-1 | CASSFGRQGMETQYF | TGCGCCAGCAGCTTTGGACGACAGGGTATGGAGACCCAGTACTTC
many | TRBJ2-2 | NA | TRBV7-2 | CASSLGGGWPNTGELFF | TGTGCCAGCAGCTTAGGTGGTGGCTGGCCGAACACCGGGGAGCTGTTTTTT
many | TRBJ2-3 | TRBD2 | TRBV18 | CASSPGSGGGADTQYF | TGTGCCAGCTCACCCGGTAGCGGGGGTGGAGCAGATACGCAGTATTTT
few | TRBJ2-2 | TRBD2 | TRBV10-2 | CASSATSGGNTGELFF | TGCGCCAGCAGTGCCACTAGCGGGGGGAACACCGGGGAGCTGTTTTTT
NA | TRBJ1-5 | NA | TRBV7-2 | CASSLEAGYQPQHF | TGTGCCAGCAGCTTAGAAGCAGGATATCAGCCCCAGCATTTT